This T cell receptor (beta chain) originates from a study of blood T cell repertoires in COVID-19. Overall study context: Acute and convalescent COVID-19 specimens originated in the United States, Italy and Spain.

The Seattle patients, enrolled during active infection, were followed longitudinally. Original processing methods: Reference gene primer amplification yielded estimated nucleated cell counts. Sequencing used immunoSEQ multiplex PCR; TCRdb keeps in-frame clones, though not all of them. V, J and clone size reflect that table, while D and trimming were determined from the DNA. In the table there are some 73,000 clones, 75% to 85% of which are singletons. CDR1 and CDR2 from the germline V gene are GTSNPN and SVGIG (reference sequence). CDR3 size: 14 residues. With V trimmed by 5 bases and J by 2 bases, 4 bases remained unmatched.

This chain connects TRBV30 to TRBJ1-5; 9 positions match TRBD1. The sequence came from a man aged 50-60 years with COVID-19, enrolled during active disease. Sequencing was done on a sample of peripheral blood. The CDR3 nucleotides are TGTGCCTGGCGACAGGGGGTGGGCAATCAGCCCCAGCATTTT. Its translation is CAWRQGVGNQPQHF.